Included here is one TCR beta chain sequence, with context. The V end was cut by 3 bases, the J end by 0 bases, with 9 bases between. The length of the CDR3 is 14 residues. Germline V gene data show CDR1 as SQVTM and CDR2 as ANQGSEA. TCRdb's copy holds only in-frame clones and misses some; the assay was immunoSEQ multiplex PCR. The top ten hold approximately 15% of the sample, which has 90,000 to 110,000 clones, around 89% seen once. This record belongs to a study of control samples from healthy donors and cancer patients. Sequenced sample: blood. This sequence originates from a woman between 45 and 60 years old in good health. The V gene is TRBV29-1, the J gene TRBJ2-1; D is perhaps TRBD2 (6 bases). CDR3 bases: TGCAGCGTTGATCGCGGGGCCTCCTACAATGAGCAGTTCTTC. Protein: CSVDRGASYNEQFF.